This T cell receptor (beta chain) was obtained from a study of T cells in localized non-small cell lung cancer. Study-wide findings and caveats: Uninvolved neighboring lung showed the greatest T cell clonality, exceeding tumor. Analysis by sequencing included only one tumor region, so heterogeneity remains possible. There was an association of higher blood T cell density with longer overall survival. The appearance of a median approximately 57 of the top 100 tumor clones was seen in adjacent lung.

This clone has a single count. Its cognate antigen is unknown. Assay used: immunoSEQ multiplex PCR; TCRdb lists only in-frame clones, some missing. Among 65,000 to 90,000 clones listed, about three quarters were seen once. Germline V gives CDR1 MDHEN, CDR2 SYDVKM. After removal of 6 bases from V and 11 bases from J, the junction contained 9 bases not matched to a gene. This CDR3 region has 15 residues. The sequences come from PBMCs, collected before any cancer treatment. The V and J genes are TRBV28 and TRBJ2-1, with 14 bases lining up with TRBD2. This receptor was taken from a man aged 35 to 70 with stage II squamous cell lung carcinoma. CDR3: CASRPGTSGSSQQFF. CDR3 sequence (DNA): TGTGCCAGCAGGCCCGGGACTAGCGGGAGTTCACAGCAGTTCTTC.